Here is one TCR beta chain with its context. What it recognizes is unknown. Sorted CD4+ subsets: naive, central memory, regulatory, stem cell-like memory (CD45RO/CCR7/CD25/CD127/CD95/CD27 panel). The data are from a study of beta chain features in type 1 diabetes. Every isolated RNA sample was fully reverse transcribed, so sequencing captured expressed TCRB transcripts. Naive, central memory and regulatory T cell samples produced a mean of approximately 3.5 million reads. Sequencing used immunoSEQ multiplex PCR; TCRdb keeps in-frame clones, though not all of them. The sample includes fewer than 150,000 clones, 6.9% seen only once; the top ten take around 1.5%. Study outcomes and limitations: Shorter TCRB CDR3s, moderately but significantly so, were found in Type 1 diabetes patients in all four CD4+ subsets.

This CDR3 region has 17 residues. Germline CDR1 is SEHNR and CDR2 is FQNEAQ (reference sequence). Trimming removed 4 bases at V and 0 bases at J, with 18 bases between. This receptor was taken from a woman in her twenties or thirties in good health. V usage is TRBV7-9 and J usage is TRBJ1-1; no clear D gene. The material sequenced was central memory CD4+ T cells from blood. Here the CDR3 DNA reads TGTGCCAGCAGCTCACGTGGTGTATGGGGAGTGAACACTGAAGCTTTCTTT. Protein sequence: CASSSRGVWGVNTEAFF.